This is a list of T cell receptor beta chains from one sample in a study of blood T cell repertoires in COVID-19. TCRdb's copy holds only in-frame clones and misses some; the assay was immunoSEQ multiplex PCR. This table has more than 85,000 clones, around three quarters appearing once. Specimen: peripheral blood. The receptors were sampled from a woman in her fifties or sixties with acute or convalescent COVID-19. CDR3s include the opening cysteine and the closing phenylalanine or tryptophan. The D gene is left open where the match is weak.

v_gene	d_gene	j_gene	CDR3aa
TRBV28	TRBD1	TRBJ2-1	CASRGDRNYNEQFF
TRBV28	TRBD1	TRBJ1-2	CASSPPLGQGVRGGYTF
TRBV6-5	-	TRBJ1-5	CASSTGQNQPQHF
TRBV6-5	TRBD1	TRBJ1-4	CASSTRQGNEKLFF
TRBV13	TRBD1	TRBJ1-2	CASSLLGQGGFGGYTF
TRBV12-5	-	TRBJ1-3	CASAPAGLNTIYF
TRBV2	-	TRBJ1-1	CASSYQVEAFF
TRBV24-1	-	TRBJ2-6	CATSADRPSGANVLTF
TRBV5-6	-	TRBJ1-2	CASSLDRRGRILANYGYTF
TRBV19	-	TRBJ1-1	CASSTSWTVNTEAFF
TRBV7-6	TRBD2	TRBJ2-3	CASSQTSGGKSIDTQYF
TRBV28	-	TRBJ1-1	CASSLTDLLRAEAFF
TRBV12-3/TRBV12-4	-	TRBJ2-3	CASSLMGHAQYF
TRBV28	TRBD1	TRBJ1-1	CASSLIPAGQGDAFF
TRBV2	TRBD1	TRBJ1-2	CASTPEKGASGYTF
TRBV18	-	TRBJ1-1	CASSPPGGVNTEAFF
TRBV12-3/TRBV12-4	-	TRBJ1-6	CASSSQGSSPLHF
TRBV3-1/TRBV3-2	TRBD1	TRBJ2-5	CASSQGDSSKTQYF
TRBV27	-	TRBJ1-1	CASSHQWNTEAFF
TRBV13	TRBD1	TRBJ1-4	CASTWRTQGGNEKLFF
TRBV19	-	TRBJ1-5	CASSGNNQPQHF
TRBV30	TRBD1	TRBJ1-1	CAWSIGGMNTEAFF
TRBV2	TRBD2	TRBJ2-3	CASSAYLAGGRTDTQYF
TRBV3-1/TRBV3-2	-	TRBJ1-1	CASSPSQGITEAFF
TRBV6-5	-	TRBJ2-1	CASSQTAPGNEQFF
TRBV7-9	-	TRBJ2-6	CASSPPGQSGANVLTF
TRBV14	-	TRBJ1-1	CASRIQGGTEAFF
TRBV4-1	-	TRBJ1-2	CASSQGEADYTF
TRBV9	TRBD2	TRBJ2-2	CASSVPSGGAVDTGELFF